The source of this TCR beta chain is a study of identical twins. One entry per CDR3 protein results from TCRdb running MiXCR on the 5' RACE reads. The sample includes roughly 1.6 million distinct CDR3 sequences, around a third seen only once; the top ten take 0.25% to 0.3%. Study findings and constraints: Twins' surplus sharing was weaker for beta out-of-frame sequences.

The CDR3 length is 14 residues. The germline gives CDR1 SQVTM, CDR2 ANQGSEA. V lost 1 base to trimming and J lost 12 bases; unmatched junction nucleotides: 7. This clonotype was counted only a few times. Its antigen remains unknown. Sequencing was performed on cord blood. This chain joins TRBV29-1 and TRBJ2-1; 12 bases align to TRBD2. The sequence was obtained from a newborn girl in good health. In DNA form, the CDR3 reads TGCAGCGTTGAAGGAAGGCTAGCGGGAGGGGGGCAGTTCTTC. Translation gives CSVEGRLAGGGQFF.